This T cell receptor beta chain was identified in a study of blood T cell repertoires in COVID-19. Looking at the study overall: Some COVID-19 samples were acute and others convalescent; all came from the United States, Italy and Spain. Sources were T cells, B-cell-depleted T cells, or PBMCs; the material itself was cDNA or gDNA.

Trimming removed 3 bases from V and 3 bases from J; junction bases left unmatched: 7. Per the germline V gene, CDR1 is SGDLS and CDR2 is YYNGEE. The CDR3 runs to 17 residues. As originally analysed: How many nucleated cells were present was estimated from reference gene primer amplification. The repertoire was sequenced with immunoSEQ multiplex PCR; TCRdb's copy has only in-frame clones and lacks some. Clone size and V and J calls were adopted from that table, with D and trimming inferred from the DNA. Of 35,000 to 40,000 clones listed, roughly 88% are singletons. Sequencing input: peripheral blood. The V and J genes are TRBV9 and TRBJ2-1, with 12 bases identical to TRBD2. This TCR was recovered from a man aged 65-85 years with active COVID-19. The DNA for the CDR3 is TGTGCCAGCAGCGGAACTCTAGCGGGGGGGCTCTACAATGAGCAGTTCTTC. Amino acid sequence: CASSGTLAGGLYNEQFF.